This record looks at one T cell receptor (beta chain) sequence and its context. Its antigen is currently unknown. The data are from a study of vaccination and CD4 T cells after COVID-19. Overall study: For control cultures, the treatment was a CEFX pool, an HIV-1 Nef pool, or no peptide.

The assay that was used to sequence DNA from cultured CD4+ T cells was the Oncomine TCR Beta short-read assay. Someone extracted genomic DNA from cultured CD4+ T cells. MiXCR, run by TCRdb on the PCR reads, gives a single entry per CDR3 protein. This sample carries approximately 15,000 distinct CDR3 sequences, roughly 58% of them seen once, and the ten largest clones take about a tenth. The treatment: approximately 9-day PBMC culture with coronavirus spike peptide pools or control peptides (ViraFEST assay). ViraFEST enlarged antigen-specific T cell populations with peptide pools and afterwards sequenced TCRs. IL-2 (around 10 IU/ml) and peptide pools (approximately 10 ug/ml) were added to cultures of approximately 2.2 million PBMCs per well. The sample comprised CD4+ T cells from blood, cultured in vitro. The TCR sequence derives from a human donor who had recovered from COVID-19.

CDR3 amino acids: CASSYSVSGTYEQYF. The CDR3 region has the DNA TGTGCCAGCAGTTACTCGGTGTCCGGGACCTACGAGCAGTACTTC. The gene calls are TRBV6-5 and TRBJ2-7; D is possibly TRBD2 (5 bases). The V end was cut by 0 bases, the J end by 2 bases, with 11 bases between. This CDR3 contains 15 residues. CDR1 is MNHEY, CDR2 SVGAGI, per germline.